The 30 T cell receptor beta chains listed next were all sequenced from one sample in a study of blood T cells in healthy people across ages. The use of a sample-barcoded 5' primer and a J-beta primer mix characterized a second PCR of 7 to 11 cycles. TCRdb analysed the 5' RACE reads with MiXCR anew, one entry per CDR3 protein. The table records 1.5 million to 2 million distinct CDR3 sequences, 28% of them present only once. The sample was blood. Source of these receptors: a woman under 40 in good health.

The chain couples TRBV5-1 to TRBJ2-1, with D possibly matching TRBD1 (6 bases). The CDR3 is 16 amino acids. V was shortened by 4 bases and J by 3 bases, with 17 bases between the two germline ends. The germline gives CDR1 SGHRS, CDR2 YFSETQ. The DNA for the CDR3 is TGCGCCAGCAGCATTGGAAGGGGACAAAACTACAATGAGCAGTTCTTC. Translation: CASSIGRGQNYNEQFF.

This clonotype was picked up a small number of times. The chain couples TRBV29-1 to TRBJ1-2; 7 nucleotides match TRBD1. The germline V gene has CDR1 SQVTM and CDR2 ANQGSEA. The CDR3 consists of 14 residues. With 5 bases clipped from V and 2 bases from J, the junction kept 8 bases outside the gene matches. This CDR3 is CSVTTGVSNYGYTF. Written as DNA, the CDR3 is TGCAGCGTTACTACAGGGGTGTCGAACTATGGCTACACCTTC.

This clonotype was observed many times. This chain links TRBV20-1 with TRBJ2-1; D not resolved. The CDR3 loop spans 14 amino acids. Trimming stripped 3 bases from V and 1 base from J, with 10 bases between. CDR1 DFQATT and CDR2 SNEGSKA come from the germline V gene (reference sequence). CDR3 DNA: TGCAGTGCTAGCGTATCCACGTCCTACAATGAGCAGTTCTTC. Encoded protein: CSASVSTSYNEQFF.

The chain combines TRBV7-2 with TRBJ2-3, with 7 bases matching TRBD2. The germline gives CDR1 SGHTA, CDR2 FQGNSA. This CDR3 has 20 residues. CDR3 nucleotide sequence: TGTGCAGCAGCGGACGGATTGGGCAATTCAAGGACTAGTGTAGAGGATACGCAGTATTTT. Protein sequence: CAAADGLGNSRTSVEDTQYF.

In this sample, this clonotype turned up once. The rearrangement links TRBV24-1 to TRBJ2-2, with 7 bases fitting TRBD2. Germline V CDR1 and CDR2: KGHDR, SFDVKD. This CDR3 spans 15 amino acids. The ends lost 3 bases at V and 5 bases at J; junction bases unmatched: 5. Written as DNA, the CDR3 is TGTGCCACCAGTGATGCCGGGACTATGACCGGGGAGCTGTTTTTT. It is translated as CATSDAGTMTGELFF.

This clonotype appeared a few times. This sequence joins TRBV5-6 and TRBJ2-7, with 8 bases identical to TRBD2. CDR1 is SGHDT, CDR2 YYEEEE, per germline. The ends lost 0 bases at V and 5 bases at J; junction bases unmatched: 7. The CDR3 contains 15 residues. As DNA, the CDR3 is TGTGCCAGCAGCTTGGCGGGGGGGCCGTTAAACGAGCAGTACTTC. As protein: CASSLAGGPLNEQYF.

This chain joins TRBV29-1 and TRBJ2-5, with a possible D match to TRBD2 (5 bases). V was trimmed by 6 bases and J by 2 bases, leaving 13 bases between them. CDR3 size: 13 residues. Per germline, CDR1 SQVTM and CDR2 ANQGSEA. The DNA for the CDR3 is TGCAGCGTGGCAGACGGACTTCAAGAGACCCAGTACTTC. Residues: CSVADGLQETQYF. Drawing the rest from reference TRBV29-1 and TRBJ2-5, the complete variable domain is SAVISQKPSRDICQRGTSLTIQCQVDSQVTMMFWYRQQPGQSLTLIATANQGSEATYESGFVIDKFPISRPNLTFSTLTVSNMSPEDSSIYLCSVADGLQETQYFGPGTRLLVL.

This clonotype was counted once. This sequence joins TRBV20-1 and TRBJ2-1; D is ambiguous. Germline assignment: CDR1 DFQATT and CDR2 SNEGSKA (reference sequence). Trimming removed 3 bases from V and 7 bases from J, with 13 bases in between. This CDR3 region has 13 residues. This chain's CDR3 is CSASRLTWNEQFF. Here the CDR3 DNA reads TGCAGTGCTAGCCGACTGACGTGGAATGAGCAGTTCTTC.

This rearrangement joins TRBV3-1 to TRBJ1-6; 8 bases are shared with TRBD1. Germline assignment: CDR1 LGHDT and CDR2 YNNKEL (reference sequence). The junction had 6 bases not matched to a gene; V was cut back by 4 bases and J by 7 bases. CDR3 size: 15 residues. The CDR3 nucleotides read TGTGCCAGCAGCCTCGGACAGGGTTGGAATTCACCCCTCCACTTT. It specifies CASSLGQGWNSPLHF.

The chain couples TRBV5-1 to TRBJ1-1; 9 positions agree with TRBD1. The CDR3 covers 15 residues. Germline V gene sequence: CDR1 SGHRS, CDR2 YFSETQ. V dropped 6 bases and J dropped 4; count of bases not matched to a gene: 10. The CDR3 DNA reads TGCGCCAGCAAGACAGGGGGGATGTCTGGCACTGAAGCTTTCTTT. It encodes CASKTGGMSGTEAFF.

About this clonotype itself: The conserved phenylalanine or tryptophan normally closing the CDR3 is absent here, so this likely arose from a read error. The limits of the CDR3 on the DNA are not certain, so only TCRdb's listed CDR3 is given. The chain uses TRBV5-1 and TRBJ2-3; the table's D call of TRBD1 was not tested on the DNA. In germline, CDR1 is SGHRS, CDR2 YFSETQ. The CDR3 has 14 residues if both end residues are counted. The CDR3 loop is CASSLATDHNEQYL.

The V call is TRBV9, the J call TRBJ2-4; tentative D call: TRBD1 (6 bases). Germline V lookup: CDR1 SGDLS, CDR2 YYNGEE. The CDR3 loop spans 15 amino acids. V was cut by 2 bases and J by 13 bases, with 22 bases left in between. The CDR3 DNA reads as TGTGCCAGCAGCGTGCGTCCCCAGGGGCTCGGGGAGCAGTACTTC. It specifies CASSVRPQGLGEQYF. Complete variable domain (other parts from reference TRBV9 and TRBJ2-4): DSGVTQTPKHLITATGQRVTLRCSPRSGDLSVYWYQQSLDQGLQFLIQYYNGEERAKGNILERFSAQQFPDLHSELNLSSLELGDSALYFCASSVRPQGLGEQYFGAGTRLSVL.

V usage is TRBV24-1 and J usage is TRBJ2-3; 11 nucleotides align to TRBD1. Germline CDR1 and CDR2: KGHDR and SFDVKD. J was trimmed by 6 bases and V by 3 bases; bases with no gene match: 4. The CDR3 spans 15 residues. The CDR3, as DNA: TGTGCCACCAGTGATGCGTGGACAGGGGGCGATACGCAGTATTTT. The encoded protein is CATSDAWTGGDTQYF.

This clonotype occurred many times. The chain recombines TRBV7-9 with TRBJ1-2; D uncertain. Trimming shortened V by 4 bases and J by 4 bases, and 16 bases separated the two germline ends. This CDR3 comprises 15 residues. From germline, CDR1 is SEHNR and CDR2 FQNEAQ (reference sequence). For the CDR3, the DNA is TGTGCCAGCAGCTCCCCGGGAGAGTCCGTCTATGGCTACACCTTC. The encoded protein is CASSSPGESVYGYTF.

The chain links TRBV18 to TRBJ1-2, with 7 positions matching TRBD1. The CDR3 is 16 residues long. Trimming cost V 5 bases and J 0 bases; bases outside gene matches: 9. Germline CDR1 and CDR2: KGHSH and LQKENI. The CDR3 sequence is CASSAPGTAANYGYTF. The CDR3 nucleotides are TGTGCCAGCTCAGCTCCCGGGACAGCCGCTAACTATGGCTACACCTTC.

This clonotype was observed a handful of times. The CDR3 here is CASIPRAGGNNEQFF. CDR3 sequence (DNA): TGTGCCAGCATCCCTAGGGCGGGGGGGAACAATGAGCAGTTCTTC. This chain connects TRBV2 to TRBJ2-1, with TRBD2 identical over 9 bases. This CDR3 spans 15 amino acids. Per germline, CDR1 SNHLY and CDR2 FYNNEI. With V trimmed by 7 bases and J by 5 bases, 9 bases remained unmatched. The full variable domain, rest sourced from reference TRBV2 and TRBJ2-1, is EPEVTQTPSHQVTQMGQEVILRCVPISNHLYFYWYRQILGQKVEFLVSFYNNEISEKSEIFDDQFSVERPDGSNFTLKIRSTKLEDSAMYFCASIPRAGGNNEQFFGPGTRLTVL.

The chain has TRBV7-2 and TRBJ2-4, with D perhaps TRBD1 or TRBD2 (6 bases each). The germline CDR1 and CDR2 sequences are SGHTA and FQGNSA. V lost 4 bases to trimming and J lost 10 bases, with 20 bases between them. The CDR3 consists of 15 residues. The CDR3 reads CASSSQWSGAGIQYF. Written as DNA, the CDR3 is TGTGCCAGCAGCTCACAGTGGTCGGGGGCTGGAATTCAGTACTTC.

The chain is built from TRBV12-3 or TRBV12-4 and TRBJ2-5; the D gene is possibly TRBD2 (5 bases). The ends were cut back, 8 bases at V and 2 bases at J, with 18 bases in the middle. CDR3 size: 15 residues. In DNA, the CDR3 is TGTGCCAGCTGTCAACCATCGGACTGGCAAGAGACCCAGTACTTC. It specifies CASCQPSDWQETQYF.

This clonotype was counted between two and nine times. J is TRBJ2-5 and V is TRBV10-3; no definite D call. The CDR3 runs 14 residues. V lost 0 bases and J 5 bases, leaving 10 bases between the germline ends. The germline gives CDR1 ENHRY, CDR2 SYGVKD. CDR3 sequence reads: CAISESSSAETQYF. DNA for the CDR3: TGTGCCATCAGTGAGTCTAGCTCGGCCGAGACCCAGTACTTC.

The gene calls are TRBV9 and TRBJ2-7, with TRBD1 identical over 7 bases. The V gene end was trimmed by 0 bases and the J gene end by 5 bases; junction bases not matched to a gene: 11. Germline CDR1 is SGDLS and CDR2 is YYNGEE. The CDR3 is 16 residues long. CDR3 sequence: CASSVDIGRGINEQYF. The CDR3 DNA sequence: TGTGCCAGCAGCGTAGACATAGGCAGGGGGATCAACGAGCAGTACTTC.

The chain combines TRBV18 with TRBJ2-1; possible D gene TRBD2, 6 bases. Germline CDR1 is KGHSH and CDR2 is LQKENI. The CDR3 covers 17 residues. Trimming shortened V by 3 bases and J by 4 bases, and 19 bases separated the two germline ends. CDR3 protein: CASSPGFGASAYNEQFF. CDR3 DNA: TGTGCCAGCTCACCTGGGTTCGGGGCTAGCGCATACAATGAGCAGTTCTTC.

The CDR3 sequence is CASSQGKRGLETQYF. The CDR3 region has the DNA TGCGCCAGCAGCCAAGGCAAAAGGGGGTTGGAGACCCAGTACTTC. The V call is TRBV4-3, the J call TRBJ2-5; a possible D gene is TRBD1 (6 bases). With 1 base removed from V and 5 bases from J, the gap between germline ends came to 14 bases. The CDR3 length is 15 residues. Germline values: CDR1 LGHNA, CDR2 YSLEER.

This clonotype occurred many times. The CDR3 sequence is CASTYGNEQYF. Written as DNA, the CDR3 is TGCGCCAGCACCTATGGCAACGAGCAGTACTTC. The chain couples TRBV5-1 to TRBJ2-7; unclear D gene. V lost 6 bases and J 5 bases, leaving 9 bases between the germline ends. Per germline, CDR1 SGHRS and CDR2 YFSETQ. The CDR3 sequence is 11 residues long.

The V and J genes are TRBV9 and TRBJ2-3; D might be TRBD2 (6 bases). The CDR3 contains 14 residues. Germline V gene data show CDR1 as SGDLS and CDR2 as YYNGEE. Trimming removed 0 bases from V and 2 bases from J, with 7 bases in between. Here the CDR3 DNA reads TGTGCCAGCAGCGTAGCTAGCGACACAGATACGCAGTATTTT. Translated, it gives CASSVASDTDTQYF.

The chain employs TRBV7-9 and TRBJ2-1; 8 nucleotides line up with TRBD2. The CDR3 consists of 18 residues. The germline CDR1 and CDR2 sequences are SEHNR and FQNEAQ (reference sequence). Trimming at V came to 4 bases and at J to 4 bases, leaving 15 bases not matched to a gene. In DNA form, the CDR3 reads TGTGCCAGCAGCTCCCTTCTAAGCGGGAGATCCTCTTACAATGAGCAGTTCTTC. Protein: CASSSLLSGRSSYNEQFF.

CDR3 region: CSVEGGDRGTYGYTF. Here the CDR3 DNA reads TGCAGCGTTGAAGGTGGGGACAGGGGGACCTATGGCTACACCTTC. The chain recombines TRBV29-1 with TRBJ1-2; 11 bases map to TRBD1. The CDR3 totals 15 residues. The V segment lost 1 base and the J segment 4 bases; nucleotides outside the gene matches: 5. The germline CDR1 and CDR2 sequences are SQVTM and ANQGSEA.

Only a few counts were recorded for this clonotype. CDR3 residues: CASSQGNSGAYEQYF. DNA of the CDR3: TGTGCCAGCAGCCAAGGTAATTCGGGGGCGTACGAGCAGTACTTC. This sequence joins TRBV3-1 and TRBJ2-7; D tentatively fits TRBD1 or TRBD2 (6 bases each). CDR1 LGHDT and CDR2 YNNKEL come from the germline V gene (reference sequence). The V end was cut by 1 base, the J end by 4 bases, with 14 bases between. This CDR3 has 15 amino acids.

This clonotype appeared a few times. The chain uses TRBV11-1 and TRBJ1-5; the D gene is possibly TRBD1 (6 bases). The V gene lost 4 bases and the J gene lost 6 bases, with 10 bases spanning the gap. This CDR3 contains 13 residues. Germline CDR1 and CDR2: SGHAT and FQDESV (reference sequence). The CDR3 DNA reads TGTGCCAGCAGCTCAGGGGAACTTCAGCCCCAGCATTTT. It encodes CASSSGELQPQHF.

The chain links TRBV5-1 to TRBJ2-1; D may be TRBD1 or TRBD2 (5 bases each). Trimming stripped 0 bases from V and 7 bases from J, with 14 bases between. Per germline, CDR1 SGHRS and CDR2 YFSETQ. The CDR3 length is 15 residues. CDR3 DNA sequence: TGCGCCAGCAGCTTGGCGGGACGCGCCCCGAATGAGCAGTTCTTC. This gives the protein CASSLAGRAPNEQFF.

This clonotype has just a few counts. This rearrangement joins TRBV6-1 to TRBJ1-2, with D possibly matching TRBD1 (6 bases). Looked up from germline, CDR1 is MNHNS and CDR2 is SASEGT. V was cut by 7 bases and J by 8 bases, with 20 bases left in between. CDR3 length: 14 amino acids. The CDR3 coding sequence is TGTGCCAGCATATGGTGGGGGGGCGCGGGAGGCTACACCTTC. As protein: CASIWWGGAGGYTF.